Listed below are T cell receptor beta chains from one sample, sequenced in a study of early T cells in non-severe SARS-CoV-2 infection. TCRdb re-analysed the 5' RACE reads in MiXCR, keeping a single row per CDR3 protein. This sample has roughly 63,000 distinct CDR3 sequences, with under 15% found just once. The sample taken for sequencing was whole blood. All receptors come from an adult who was a healthcare worker with PCR-confirmed SARS-CoV-2 infection or an uninfected control (not recorded which). Each CDR3 is given with its conserved first and last residue. The order of the fields is J gene, clone size, D gene, V gene, CDR3 protein, CDR3 DNA. A D gene is named only where the DNA matches it firmly. Size tells how often a clone was seen (once, few, many) or the class of an expanded clone, and some rows leave it out.

j_call: TRBJ1-3; clone_size: few; d_call: -; v_call: TRBV12-3/TRBV12-4; cdr3_aa: CASSLWSMNTIYF; cdr3_nt: TGTGCCAGCAGTTTATGGTCAATGAACACCATATATTTT
j_call: TRBJ2-1; clone_size: few; d_call: -; v_call: TRBV12-3/TRBV12-4; cdr3_aa: CASSSLANQYPYNEQFF; cdr3_nt: TGTGCCAGCAGTTCGCTCGCGAACCAGTACCCCTACAATGAGCAGTTCTTC
j_call: TRBJ2-1; clone_size: -; d_call: TRBD2; v_call: TRBV30; cdr3_aa: CAWSRLAGYNEQFF; cdr3_nt: TGTGCCTGGAGTCGGCTAGCGGGATACAATGAGCAGTTCTTC
j_call: TRBJ1-1; clone_size: -; d_call: -; v_call: TRBV10-3; cdr3_aa: CAISMNTEAFF; cdr3_nt: TGTGCCATCAGCATGAACACTGAAGCTTTCTTT
j_call: TRBJ2-3; clone_size: many; d_call: -; v_call: TRBV18; cdr3_aa: CASSPPIKGSDTQYF; cdr3_nt: TGTGCCAGCTCACCACCAATTAAGGGGTCAGATACGCAGTATTTT
j_call: TRBJ2-7; clone_size: -; d_call: -; v_call: TRBV27; cdr3_aa: CASSLRMLSYEQYF; cdr3_nt: TGTGCCAGCAGTTTACGCATGCTATCCTACGAGCAGTACTTC
j_call: TRBJ2-2; clone_size: -; d_call: -; v_call: TRBV3-1; cdr3_aa: CASSQVGKTGELFF; cdr3_nt: TGTGCCAGCAGCCAAGTTGGTAAGACCGGGGAGCTGTTTTTT
j_call: TRBJ1-1; clone_size: -; d_call: -; v_call: TRBV10-3; cdr3_aa: CATKTGNTEAFF; cdr3_nt: TGTGCCACAAAAACAGGGAACACTGAAGCTTTCTTT
j_call: TRBJ2-7; clone_size: -; d_call: -; v_call: TRBV21-1; cdr3_aa: CASSKSWRGTIYEQYF; cdr3_nt: TGTGCCAGCAGCAAATCTTGGCGGGGGACTATTTACGAGCAGTACTTC
j_call: TRBJ2-1; clone_size: -; d_call: -; v_call: TRBV7-2; cdr3_aa: CASSSNSYNEQFF; cdr3_nt: TGTGCCAGCAGCTCGAATAGTTACAATGAGCAGTTCTTC
j_call: TRBJ2-5; clone_size: -; d_call: -; v_call: TRBV20-1; cdr3_aa: CSAPRTSVTQYF; cdr3_nt: TGCAGTGCTCCCCGGACCTCCGTAACCCAGTACTTC
j_call: TRBJ1-2; clone_size: many; d_call: TRBD1; v_call: TRBV28; cdr3_aa: CASSSQGAPENYGYTF; cdr3_nt: TGTGCCAGCAGTTCCCAGGGGGCGCCCGAAAACTATGGCTACACCTTC
j_call: TRBJ2-1; clone_size: few; d_call: TRBD2; v_call: TRBV3-1; cdr3_aa: CASSPGLAGIYNEQFF; cdr3_nt: TGTGCCAGCAGCCCAGGACTAGCGGGTATATACAATGAGCAGTTCTTC
j_call: TRBJ2-7; clone_size: many; d_call: -; v_call: TRBV28; cdr3_aa: CASSLLPPLGKQYF; cdr3_nt: TGTGCCAGCAGTTTATTGCCGCCCCTAGGGAAGCAGTACTTC
j_call: TRBJ2-3; clone_size: -; d_call: -; v_call: TRBV28; cdr3_aa: CASSFGTGSTDTQYF; cdr3_nt: TGTGCCAGCAGTTTCGGGACTGGAAGCACAGATACGCAGTATTTT
j_call: TRBJ1-4; clone_size: -; d_call: -; v_call: TRBV24-1; cdr3_aa: CATSDQTPDGKSEKLFF; cdr3_nt: TGTGCCACCAGTGACCAAACCCCGGACGGAAAAAGTGAAAAACTGTTTTTT
j_call: TRBJ2-7; clone_size: many; d_call: TRBD2; v_call: TRBV6-6; cdr3_aa: CASSSLSGTGNEQYF; cdr3_nt: TGTGCCAGCAGTTCCCTTAGCGGGACTGGAAACGAGCAGTACTTC
j_call: TRBJ2-4; clone_size: few; d_call: TRBD2; v_call: TRBV5-1; cdr3_aa: CASSDGLAGMAAKNIQYF; cdr3_nt: TGCGCCAGCAGCGATGGACTAGCGGGAATGGCAGCCAAAAACATTCAGTACTTC